This T cell receptor beta chain emerged from a study of neoadjuvant anti-PD-1 for oral cavity cancer. Regarding the study as a whole: Only three patients per response group were TCR-analyzed; validation needed. Larger post-treatment preexisting tumor clones tracked with greater tumor shrinkage.

This table comes from immunoSEQ multiplex PCR, and its TCRdb copy is limited to in-frame clones, with some not included. The sample holds around 9,800 clones; more than 45% are singletons and the top ten take under 30%. These oral cavity squamous cell carcinomas were HPV-negative and locally advanced. Germline V lookup: CDR1 SGHRS, CDR2 YFSETQ. This CDR3 is built from 17 residues. V was cut by 1 base and J by 0 bases, with 16 bases left in between. A note on this clone: The antigen is undetermined.

The chain combines TRBV5-1 with TRBJ1-1; a possible D gene is TRBD1 (5 bases). This sample comprised tumor tissue, obtained before nivolumab (anti-PD-1) treatment. This receptor was identified in a person aged 35 to 85 with oral cavity squamous cell carcinoma. The CDR3 DNA reads as TGCGCCAGCAGCTTGCTCCTGGGACGGGGAATGAACACTGAAGCTTTCTTT. It specifies CASSLLLGRGMNTEAFF. The complete variable domain, with remaining parts taken from reference TRBV5-1 and TRBJ1-1, reads KAGVTQTPRYLIKTRGQQVTLSCSPISGHRSVSWYQQTPGQGLQFLFEYFSETQRNKGNFPGRFSGRQFSNSRSEMNVSTLELGDSALYLCASSLLLGRGMNTEAFFGQGTRLTVV.